Given below is one TCR beta chain in context. Its antigen is currently unknown. These data come from a study of OX40 agonist ivuxolimab in advanced cancers. V gave up 4 bases and J gave up 1 base, with 19 bases separating them. The CDR3 runs 17 residues. The germline V gene has CDR1 LNHDA and CDR2 SQIVND (reference sequence). Points from the study as a whole: In the 0.1 to 3.0 mg/kg range, CD4+ and CD8+ blood T cells had expanded clonally by week 6. With doses of 0.1-3.0 mg/kg, partial responders showed among the lowest clonal expansion.

Generated by immunoSEQ multiplex PCR, the TCRdb table keeps only in-frame clones and is missing some. This table has about 69,000 clones, roughly nine tenths appearing once. The clonotype comes from an adult with an advanced solid tumor such as melanoma, head and neck, liver or kidney cancer. Sequenced material: CD4+ or CD8+ T cells sorted from blood, taken in a trial of the OX40 agonist ivuxolimab. The chain carries TRBV19 and TRBJ1-1; D may be TRBD1 (5 bases). CDR3 DNA sequence: TGTGCCAGTAGTAAAACGTATCGTAGGGACGGGAACACTGAAGCTTTCTTT. This sequence encodes CASSKTYRRDGNTEAFF.